This T cell receptor (beta chain) was recorded in a study of T and B cells in COVID-19 patients. TRB was amplified from around 250-460 ng of blood genomic DNA. TRB rearrangements were amplified by multiplex PCR with BIOMED2 TRB-A/B primers. TCRdb re-called the multiplex PCR reads through MiXCR, storing one row per CDR3 protein. The sample shows about 14,000 distinct CDR3 sequences, less than 30% of them seen only once. In this sample, this clonotype turned up a few times. This TCR derives from a human donor who had recovered from COVID-19. The sequenced sample was blood.

The CDR3 coding sequence is TGTGCCAGCAGCTCTCGGACAGGGGGGTCACCCCTCCACTTT. Translating gives CASSSRTGGSPLHF. The chain links TRBV11-3 to TRBJ1-6, with 10 bases that match TRBD1. Germline assignment: CDR1 SGHNT and CDR2 YENEEA. The V segment lost 4 bases and the J segment 10 bases; nucleotides outside the gene matches: 4. The CDR3 has 14 amino acids.